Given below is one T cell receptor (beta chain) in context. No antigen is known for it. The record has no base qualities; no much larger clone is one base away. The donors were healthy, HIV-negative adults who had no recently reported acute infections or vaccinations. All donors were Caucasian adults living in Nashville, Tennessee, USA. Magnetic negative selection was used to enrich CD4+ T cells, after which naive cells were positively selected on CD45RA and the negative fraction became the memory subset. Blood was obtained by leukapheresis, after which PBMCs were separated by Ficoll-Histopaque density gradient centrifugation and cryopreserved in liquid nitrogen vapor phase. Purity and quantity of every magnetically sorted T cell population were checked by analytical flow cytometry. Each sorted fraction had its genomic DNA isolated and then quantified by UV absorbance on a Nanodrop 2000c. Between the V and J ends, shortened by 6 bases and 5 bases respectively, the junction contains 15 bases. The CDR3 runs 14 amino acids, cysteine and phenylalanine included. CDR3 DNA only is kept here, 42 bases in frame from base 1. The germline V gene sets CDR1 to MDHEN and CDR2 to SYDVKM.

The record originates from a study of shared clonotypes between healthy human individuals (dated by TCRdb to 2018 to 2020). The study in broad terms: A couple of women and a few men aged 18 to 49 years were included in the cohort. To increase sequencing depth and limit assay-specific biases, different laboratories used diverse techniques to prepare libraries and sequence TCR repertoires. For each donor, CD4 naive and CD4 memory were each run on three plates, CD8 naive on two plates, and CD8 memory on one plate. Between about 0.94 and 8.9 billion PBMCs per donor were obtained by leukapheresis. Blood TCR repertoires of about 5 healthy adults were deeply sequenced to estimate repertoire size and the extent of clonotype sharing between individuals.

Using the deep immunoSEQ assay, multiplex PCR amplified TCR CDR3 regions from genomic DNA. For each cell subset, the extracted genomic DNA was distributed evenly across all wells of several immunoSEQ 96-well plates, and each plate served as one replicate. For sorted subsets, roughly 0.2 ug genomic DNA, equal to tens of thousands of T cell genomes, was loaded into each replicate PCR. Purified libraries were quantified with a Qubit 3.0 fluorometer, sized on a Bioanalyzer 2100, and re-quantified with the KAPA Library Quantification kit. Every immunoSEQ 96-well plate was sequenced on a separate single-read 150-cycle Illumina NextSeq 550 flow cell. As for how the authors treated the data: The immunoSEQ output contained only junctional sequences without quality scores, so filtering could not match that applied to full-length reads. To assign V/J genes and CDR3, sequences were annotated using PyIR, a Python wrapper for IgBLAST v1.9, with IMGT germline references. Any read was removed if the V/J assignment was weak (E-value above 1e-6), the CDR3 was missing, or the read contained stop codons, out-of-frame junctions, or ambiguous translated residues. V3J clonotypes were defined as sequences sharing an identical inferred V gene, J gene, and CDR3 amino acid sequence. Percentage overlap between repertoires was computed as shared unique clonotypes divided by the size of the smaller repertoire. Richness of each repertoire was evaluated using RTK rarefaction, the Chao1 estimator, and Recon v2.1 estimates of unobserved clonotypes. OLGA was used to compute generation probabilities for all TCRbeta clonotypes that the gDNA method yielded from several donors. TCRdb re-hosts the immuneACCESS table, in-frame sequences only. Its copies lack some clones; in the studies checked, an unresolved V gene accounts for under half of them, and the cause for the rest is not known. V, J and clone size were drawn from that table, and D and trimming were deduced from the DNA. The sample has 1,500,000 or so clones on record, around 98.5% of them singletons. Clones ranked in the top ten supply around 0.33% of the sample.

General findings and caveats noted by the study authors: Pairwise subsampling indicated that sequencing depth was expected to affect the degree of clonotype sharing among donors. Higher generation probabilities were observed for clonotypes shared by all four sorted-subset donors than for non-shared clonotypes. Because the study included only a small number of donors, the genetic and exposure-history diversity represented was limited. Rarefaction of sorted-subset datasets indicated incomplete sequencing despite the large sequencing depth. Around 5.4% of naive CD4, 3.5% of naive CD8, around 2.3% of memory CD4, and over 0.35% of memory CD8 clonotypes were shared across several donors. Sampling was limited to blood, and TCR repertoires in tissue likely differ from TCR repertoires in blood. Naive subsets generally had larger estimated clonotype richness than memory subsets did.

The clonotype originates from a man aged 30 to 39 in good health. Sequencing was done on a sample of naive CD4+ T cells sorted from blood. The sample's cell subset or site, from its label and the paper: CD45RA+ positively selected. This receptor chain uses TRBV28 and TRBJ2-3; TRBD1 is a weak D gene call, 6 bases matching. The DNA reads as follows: TGTGCCAGCAGCCCAACAGGGATTGGAGATACGCAGTATTTT. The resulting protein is CASSPTGIGDTQYF.